This entry lists 26 T cell receptor beta chains sequenced from one sample in a study of cytomegalovirus exposure and HLA in healthy donors. The data were produced by immunoSEQ multiplex PCR, yet TCRdb's version contains in-frame clones alone and is incomplete. The data show almost 200,000 clones, roughly 77% seen once. Sequenced material: PBMCs. The receptors were sampled from a woman aged 25-40 years in good health and CMV-seronegative.

The chain combines TRBV9 with TRBJ1-1; D is possibly TRBD1 (5 bases). V lost 0 bases and J lost 7, with 13 bases in between. This CDR3 is 14 amino acids long. CDR1 SGDLS and CDR2 YYNGEE come from the germline V gene. CDR3 nucleotides: TGTGCCAGCAGCGTAGTTGGCAGGGATGATGAAGCTTTCTTT. Translation gives CASSVVGRDDEAFF. The entire variable domain, with the rest obtained from reference TRBV9 and TRBJ1-1, is as follows: DSGVTQTPKHLITATGQRVTLRCSPRSGDLSVYWYQQSLDQGLQFLIQYYNGEERAKGNILERFSAQQFPDLHSELNLSSLELGDSALYFCASSVVGRDDEAFFGQGTRLTVV.

The V and J genes are TRBV6-1 and TRBJ2-3; TRBD2 matches 9 bases. The junction had 11 bases not matched to a gene; V was cut back by 7 bases and J by 6 bases. Germline V gene lookup returns CDR1 MNHNS and CDR2 SASEGT. This CDR3 region has 15 residues. The CDR3 protein is CASTPLLAGADTQYF. The CDR3 DNA reads TGTGCCAGCACCCCACTACTAGCGGGCGCGGATACGCAGTATTTT.

The gene calls are TRBV5-1 and TRBJ2-6, with TRBD2 as a possible D gene (5 bases). The V end lost 2 bases, the J end lost 2 bases, and 8 bases lay between the germline ends. Germline CDR1 reads SGHRS; CDR2 reads YFSETQ. This CDR3 region has 15 residues. CDR3 sequence: CASSFEGTGANVLTF. Here the CDR3 DNA reads TGCGCCAGCAGCTTCGAGGGAACTGGGGCCAACGTCCTGACTTTC.

V usage is TRBV25-1 and J usage is TRBJ2-2; 11 nucleotides agree with TRBD2. Per germline, CDR1 MGHDK and CDR2 SYGVNS. The V and J ends lost 3 bases and 2 bases, in that order; junction bases with no gene match: 8. The CDR3 runs 18 residues. The CDR3 DNA is TGTGCCAGCAGTGACCCAAGGACTAGCGGGTTAAACACCGGGGAGCTGTTTTTT. Encoded protein: CASSDPRTSGLNTGELFF.

The CDR3 is CASSQYGHTDTQYF. The CDR3 nucleotides read TGTGCCAGCAGCCAATACGGACACACAGATACGCAGTATTTT. The V gene is TRBV14, the J gene TRBJ2-3, with D possibly TRBD1 on 5 matching bases. Trimming took 2 bases from V and 2 from J, leaving 8 bases between them. The CDR3 sequence is 14 residues long. CDR1 SGHDN and CDR2 FVKESK come from the germline V gene. Full variable domain (rest looked up from reference TRBV14 and TRBJ2-3): EAGVTQFPSHSVIEKGQTVTLRCDPISGHDNLYWYRRVMGKEIKFLLHFVKESKQDESGMPNNRFLAERTGGTYSTLKVQPAELEDSGVYFCASSQYGHTDTQYFGPGTRLTVL.

V usage is TRBV7-2 and J usage is TRBJ2-7; 12 bases fit TRBD1. The CDR3 has 16 residues. Germline CDR1 and CDR2: SGHTA and FQGNSA. The junction had 9 bases not matched to a gene; V was cut back by 2 bases and J by 7 bases. The CDR3 DNA reads as TGTGCCAGCAGCTTAACTCCGGGACAGGGGGCGGGGGAGCAGTACTTC. This sequence encodes CASSLTPGQGAGEQYF.

The chain joins TRBV5-5 to TRBJ1-5; D is ambiguous. Trimming stripped 0 bases from V and 1 base from J, with 5 bases between. The length of the CDR3 is 14 residues. The germline V gene has CDR1 SGHKS and CDR2 YYEKEE (reference sequence). The CDR3 reads CASSLGQSNQPQHF. The CDR3 DNA follows: TGTGCCAGCAGCTTGGGGCAGAGCAATCAGCCCCAGCATTTT. The full variable domain, with the rest looked up from reference TRBV5-5 and TRBJ1-5, is DAGVTQSPTHLIKTRGQQVTLRCSPISGHKSVSWYQQVLGQGPQFIFQYYEKEERGRGNFPDRFSARQFPNYSSELNVNALLLGDSALYLCASSLGQSNQPQHFGDGTRLSIL.

The chain carries TRBV2 and TRBJ2-3, with D possibly being TRBD1 (5 bases). With 6 bases removed from V and 7 bases from J, the gap between germline ends came to 11 bases. This CDR3 has 12 residues. CDR1 and CDR2 from the germline V gene are SNHLY and FYNNEI. CDR3 nucleotide sequence: TGTGCCAGCAGACCGCAGGGATATACGCAGTATTTT. It translates to CASRPQGYTQYF. The full variable domain, rest sourced from reference TRBV2 and TRBJ2-3, is EPEVTQTPSHQVTQMGQEVILRCVPISNHLYFYWYRQILGQKVEFLVSFYNNEISEKSEIFDDQFSVERPDGSNFTLKIRSTKLEDSAMYFCASRPQGYTQYFGPGTRLTVL.

This chain connects TRBV6-5 to TRBJ2-7; 9 bases are a match to TRBD2. The germline V gene encodes CDR1 MNHEY and CDR2 SVGAGI. CDR3 length equals 14 residues. V was clipped by 8 bases and J by 7 bases; unmatched bases: 12. CDR3 nucleotide sequence: TGTGCCAGCCATATGCGGGCGGGGGGGCTGGAGCAGTACTTC. Its translation is CASHMRAGGLEQYF.

This clone appeared once. This rearrangement joins TRBV28 to TRBJ1-6; 7 bases match TRBD1. J was trimmed by 9 bases and V by 6 bases; bases with no gene match: 8. This CDR3 has 14 residues. Germline values: CDR1 MDHEN, CDR2 SYDVKM. The DNA of the CDR3 is TGTGCCAGCAGCCGAGGGGGCGCGGGTTCACCCCTCCACTTT. Amino acids: CASSRGGAGSPLHF. The full variable domain, with the rest looked up from reference TRBV28 and TRBJ1-6, is DVKVTQSSRYLVKRTGEKVFLECVQDMDHENMFWYRQDPGLGLRLIYFSYDVKMKEKGDIPEGYSVSREKKERFSLILESASTNQTSMYLCASSRGGAGSPLHFGNGTRLTVT.

This clone has a single count. This rearrangement joins TRBV6-5 to TRBJ2-7, with 7 nucleotides matching TRBD2. This CDR3 comprises 16 residues. Germline trimming cut 0 bases from V and 7 bases from J; bases unmatched to any gene: 12. Germline CDR1 MNHEY, CDR2 SVGAGI. The CDR3 sequence is CASSYSSGRALGEQYF. DNA of the CDR3: TGTGCCAGCAGTTACTCGAGTGGGAGGGCCCTCGGTGAGCAGTACTTC.

The V gene is TRBV10-3, the J gene TRBJ2-7; D might be TRBD1 (7 bases). This CDR3 has 12 residues. Germline values: CDR1 ENHRY, CDR2 SYGVKD. Trimming left V 10 bases short and J 7 bases short, with 17 bases between. Here the CDR3 reads CASGTEVLEQYF. The CDR3 region has the DNA TGTGCCAGCGGGACAGAAGTCTTGGAGCAGTACTTC.

The chain links TRBV6-5 to TRBJ1-5, with TRBD1 matching 8 bases. Germline trimming cut 4 bases from V and 0 bases from J; bases unmatched to any gene: 5. This CDR3 is built from 16 residues. CDR1 is MNHEY and CDR2 is SVGAGI in the germline V gene. The CDR3 sequence: CASSSTGVYSNQPQHF. The CDR3 DNA is TGTGCCAGCAGTTCGACAGGGGTCTATAGCAATCAGCCCCAGCATTTT.

This sequence joins TRBV11-2 and TRBJ1-6; 8 bases fit TRBD1. The trim removed 4 bases at V and 6 bases at J, leaving 8 bases unmatched. The CDR3 spans 16 residues. Germline CDR1 SGHAT, CDR2 FQNNGV. CDR3 sequence reads: CASSSNPQGANSPLHF. CDR3 DNA: TGTGCCAGCAGCTCCAACCCCCAGGGGGCTAATTCACCCCTCCACTTT.

This chain uses TRBV5-1 with TRBJ2-2; perhaps TRBD1 as D (6 bases). This CDR3 comprises 15 residues. CDR1 and CDR2 (germline): SGHRS, YFSETQ. V shed 3 bases and J shed 3 bases, with 12 bases lying between them. The CDR3 DNA is TGCGCCAGCAGCTCTCGACAGGACTACACCGGGGAGCTGTTTTTT. It codes for CASSSRQDYTGELFF. The complete variable domain, with remaining parts taken from reference TRBV5-1 and TRBJ2-2, reads KAGVTQTPRYLIKTRGQQVTLSCSPISGHRSVSWYQQTPGQGLQFLFEYFSETQRNKGNFPGRFSGRQFSNSRSEMNVSTLELGDSALYLCASSSRQDYTGELFFGEGSRLTVL.

The chain recombines TRBV7-2 with TRBJ2-3, with D possibly TRBD2 on 5 matching bases. The CDR3 has 13 amino acids. Trimming pared 3 bases from V and 4 bases from J, leaving 8 bases between. Germline CDR1 and CDR2: SGHTA and FQGNSA. The CDR3 DNA sequence: TGTGCCAGCAGCTTGGGAGCATCAGATACGCAGTATTTT. This codes for CASSLGASDTQYF.

V gene TRBV7-9 combines with J gene TRBJ2-7, with 11 bases lining up with TRBD2. The germline gives CDR1 SEHNR, CDR2 FQNEAQ (reference sequence). The CDR3 has 18 amino acids. V shed 4 bases, J shed 7 bases, and the junction held 18 bases outside the gene matches. CDR3 coding DNA: TGTGCCAGCAGCTCCCAAGGGACTAGCGGACTGCCTAGTAAGGAGCAGTACTTC. This sequence encodes CASSSQGTSGLPSKEQYF.

The chain uses TRBV4-1 and TRBJ2-3, with 12 positions matching TRBD2. The CDR3 contains 17 residues. Trimming took 4 bases from V and 3 from J; bases not matched to a gene: 8. Germline CDR1 is MGHRA and CDR2 is YSYEKL. The CDR3 sequence: CASSPGRTSGVTDTQYF. The CDR3 DNA sequence: TGCGCCAGCAGCCCCGGGCGGACTAGCGGGGTAACAGATACGCAGTATTTT.

The rearrangement links TRBV28 to TRBJ1-5; 8 positions agree with TRBD1. Germline CDR1 reads MDHEN; CDR2 reads SYDVKM. This CDR3 contains 13 residues. V lost 8 bases, J lost 4 bases, and 4 bases stayed unmatched. This chain's CDR3 is CASADRANQPQHF. The CDR3 DNA is TGTGCCAGCGCGGACAGGGCGAATCAGCCCCAGCATTTT.

The chain joins TRBV6-5 to TRBJ2-3, with TRBD2 identical over 14 bases. The germline CDR1 and CDR2 sequences are MNHEY and SVGAGI. The CDR3 runs to 15 residues. Trimming at V came to 8 bases and at J to 5 bases, leaving 6 bases not matched to a gene. CDR3 coding DNA: TGTGCCAGCCGGGGACTAGCGGGAGCGGAAGATACGCAGTATTTT. Translation: CASRGLAGAEDTQYF.

The chain carries TRBV11-1 and TRBJ2-7; D may be TRBD1 (5 bases). Germline lookup yields CDR1 SGHAT and CDR2 FQDESV (reference sequence). V was shortened by 5 bases and J by 1 base, with 18 bases between the two germline ends. The CDR3 has 16 residues. Here the CDR3 reads CASSPLGAARSYEQYF. Here the CDR3 DNA reads TGTGCCAGCAGCCCCCTAGGGGCGGCGAGATCCTACGAGCAGTACTTC.

The count of this clone is one. This rearrangement joins TRBV9 to TRBJ2-5, with 11 bases identical to TRBD2. Germline V gene sequence: CDR1 SGDLS, CDR2 YYNGEE. With 4 bases clipped from V and 4 bases from J, the junction kept 3 bases outside the gene matches. The CDR3 is 14 residues long. CDR3 sequence (DNA): TGTGCCAGCAGCCCCGGACTAGCGGGAGAGACCCAGTACTTC. Its protein is CASSPGLAGETQYF. Filled out from reference TRBV9 and TRBJ2-5, the complete variable domain reads DSGVTQTPKHLITATGQRVTLRCSPRSGDLSVYWYQQSLDQGLQFLIQYYNGEERAKGNILERFSAQQFPDLHSELNLSSLELGDSALYFCASSPGLAGETQYFGPGTRLLVL.

The V call is TRBV5-4, the J call TRBJ2-2, with a possible D match to TRBD2 (5 bases). The CDR3 totals 16 residues. The germline CDR1 and CDR2 sequences are SGHNT and YYREEE (reference sequence). With 4 bases removed from V and 7 bases from J, the gap between germline ends came to 20 bases. The CDR3 coding sequence is TGTGCCAGCAGCGACCCGGGAACCCATGTCGGCGGGGAGCTGTTTTTT. Protein: CASSDPGTHVGGELFF. Full variable domain (remainder filled in from reference TRBV5-4 and TRBJ2-2): ETGVTQSPTHLIKTRGQQVTLRCSSQSGHNTVSWYQQALGQGPQFIFQYYREEENGRGNFPPRFSGLQFPNYSSELNVNALELDDSALYLCASSDPGTHVGGELFFGEGSRLTVL.

This rearrangement joins TRBV9 to TRBJ1-5; 7 bases agree with TRBD1. The CDR3 length is 15 residues. CDR1 is SGDLS and CDR2 is YYNGEE in the germline V gene. V dropped 4 bases and J dropped 6; count of bases not matched to a gene: 10. The chain's CDR3 is CASSPQDRVGQPQHF. The DNA of the CDR3 is TGTGCCAGCAGCCCCCAAGACAGGGTTGGTCAGCCCCAGCATTTT.

J is TRBJ1-5 and V is TRBV28, with D unclear. CDR3 size: 17 residues. Trimming left V 2 bases short and J 0 bases short, with 14 bases between. Germline CDR1 is MDHEN and CDR2 is SYDVKM. The CDR3 here is CASSLSEEGYSNQPQHF. The DNA for the CDR3 is TGTGCCAGCAGTTTAAGTGAGGAGGGCTATAGCAATCAGCCCCAGCATTTT.

V and J are TRBV5-4 and TRBJ2-5; 12 bases line up with TRBD2. V lost 3 bases to trimming and J lost 4 bases; unmatched junction nucleotides: 13. The CDR3 has 18 amino acids. Germline V gene lookup returns CDR1 SGHNT and CDR2 YYREEE (reference sequence). The CDR3, as DNA: TGTGCCAGCAGCTGGCCCCATTCTAGCGGGGGGGATGGAGAGACCCAGTACTTC. Translated: CASSWPHSSGGDGETQYF.